The rows below give T cell receptor beta chains drawn from one sample of a study of T cell repertoires in cytomegalovirus infection. TCRdb independently ran MiXCR on the reads; one entry per CDR3 protein. The sample has 250,000 to 300,000 distinct CDR3 sequences; approximately 8.3% are singletons. Sequencing was performed on PBMCs. The source is a human donor in good health (CMV status not recorded). Some clones in this sample may be carry-over from other donors' samples. CDR3s include the opening cysteine and the closing phenylalanine or tryptophan. A D gene is named only where the DNA matches it firmly. Where a row states a size, it is once, few, many or the class of an expanded clone; other rows omit it.

TGTGCCAGCAGCCAGGGATACTACGAGCAGTACTTC | CASSQGYYEQYF | NA | TRBV7-2 | many | 12 | TRBJ2-7
TGTGCCAGCAGCTTCTCGGTCAGCTCCTCTGGAAACACCATATATTTT | CASSFSVSSSGNTIYF | NA | TRBV11-2 | NA | 16 | TRBJ1-3
TGTGCCAGCAGCCAGGCCACAGGGGGCCAGAACAATGAGCAGTTCTTC | CASSQATGGQNNEQFF | TRBD1 | TRBV7-9 | many | 16 | TRBJ2-1
TGTGCTATATTGACAGGGGGCTATCAAGGCTACACCTTC | CAILTGGYQGYTF | TRBD1 | TRBV28 | many | 13 | TRBJ1-2
TGTGCCAGCAGCCCAAGGGGGAGCTCTGGAAACACCATATATTTT | CASSPRGSSGNTIYF | NA | TRBV12-3/TRBV12-4 | many | 15 | TRBJ1-3
TGTGCCAGCAGCCCACCGGGGACAGGAGGACGGAGAGGAGAAAAACTGTTTTTT | CASSPPGTGGRRGEKLFF | TRBD1 | TRBV7-2 | many | 18 | TRBJ1-4
TGTGCCAGCAGCTTAAGTCCTCTGCTAGCGGGAGTTTCGGGTTTCTACGAGCAGTACTTC | CASSLSPLLAGVSGFYEQYF | TRBD2 | TRBV7-2 | many | 20 | TRBJ2-7
TGCAGCGTTGAACTAGCCCCGAACACCGGGGAGCTGTTTTTT | CSVELAPNTGELFF | NA | TRBV29-1 | NA | 14 | TRBJ2-2
TGTGCCAGCAGTTATTCGCCAGGACTCAATCAGCCCCAGCATTTT | CASSYSPGLNQPQHF | NA | TRBV28 | few | 15 | TRBJ1-5
TGTGCCAGCAAAATCTCGGGACAGCCCTCCTACGAGCAGTACTTC | CASKISGQPSYEQYF | TRBD1 | TRBV7-2 | many | 15 | TRBJ2-7
TGTGCCAGCAGCCCCCTCGAGTGGGGCGGCTACGAGCAGTACTTC | CASSPLEWGGYEQYF | NA | TRBV7-2 | many | 15 | TRBJ2-7
TGTGCCAGCAGCTTCCCGGGAGGCACTGAAGCTTTCTTT | CASSFPGGTEAFF | NA | TRBV7-2 | many | 13 | TRBJ1-1
TGTGCCAGCACCGCCGGGACTCGGCAGTATTTT | CASTAGTRQYF | NA | TRBV7-2 | many | 11 | TRBJ2-3
TGTGCCAGCAGTTACCAGACAGGGGGCGGTGAGCAGTTCTTC | CASSYQTGGGEQFF | TRBD1 | TRBV6-2/TRBV6-3 | many | 14 | TRBJ2-1
TGTGCCAGCAGTTATAGCGGGGGGGCTAACACCGGGGAGCTGTTTTTT | CASSYSGGANTGELFF | TRBD2 | TRBV12-3/TRBV12-4 | NA | 16 | TRBJ2-2
TGTGCCAGCAGCCTCCTCATGGGCTACACCTTC | CASSLLMGYTF | NA | TRBV7-6 | NA | 11 | TRBJ1-2
TGTGCCAGCAGCTTATCCCCCGCCTACGAGCAGTACTTC | CASSLSPAYEQYF | NA | TRBV7-6 | many | 13 | TRBJ2-7
TGCAGCGTTGAAGATCCCGAGGGCTACACCTTC | CSVEDPEGYTF | NA | TRBV29-1 | many | 11 | TRBJ1-2
TGTGCCAGCACCCGACTCAGTAGCACAGATACGCAGTATTTT | CASTRLSSTDTQYF | NA | TRBV7-2 | many | 14 | TRBJ2-3
TGTGCCAGCAGTTTATTACGAGGGGACGCTTTCTTT | CASSLLRGDAFF | NA | TRBV28 | few | 12 | TRBJ1-1
TGCAGTTGCGGGAGCTCTGGAAACACCATATATTTT | CSCGSSGNTIYF | NA | TRBV20-1 | many | 12 | TRBJ1-3
TGCAGCGTTGCATCAAACTCCTACGAGCAGTACTTC | CSVASNSYEQYF | NA | TRBV29-1 | NA | 12 | TRBJ2-7
TGTGCCAGCAGCCGGACACTCTTCGAGCAGTACTTC | CASSRTLFEQYF | NA | TRBV6-2/TRBV6-3 | many | 12 | TRBJ2-7
TGCGCCAGCAGCTCCTCGACAGGGAGGGTCACTGAAGCTTTCTTT | CASSSSTGRVTEAFF | TRBD1 | TRBV5-1 | few | 15 | TRBJ1-1
TGTGCCAGCAGCTTAAGGGGGGAGACAACTAATGAAAAACTGTTTTTT | CASSLRGETTNEKLFF | NA | TRBV11-2 | many | 16 | TRBJ1-4
TGTGCCAGCAGCTCCCCCGGGGGGCGCAGCACTGAAGCTTTCTTT | CASSSPGGRSTEAFF | NA | TRBV7-2 | many | 15 | TRBJ1-1
TGTGCCAGCAGTTACTGGGGCAGCCAAGAGACCCAGTACTTC | CASSYWGSQETQYF | NA | TRBV6-2/TRBV6-3 | many | 14 | TRBJ2-5
TGTGCCAGCAGCTTAGATCGGGGTCGGGACGAGCAGTACTTC | CASSLDRGRDEQYF | NA | TRBV7-2 | many | 14 | TRBJ2-7
TGTGCCAGCAGCTTAGGGGCTTCACCCCTCCACTTT | CASSLGASPLHF | NA | TRBV7-2 | many | 12 | TRBJ1-6
TGTGCCAGCAGCTCATACATCGGTTTTTACACCGGGGAGCTGTTTTTT | CASSSYIGFYTGELFF | NA | TRBV7-8 | many | 16 | TRBJ2-2
TGTGCCAGCAGCGCCCCAGCCTTTATCACTGAAGCTTTCTTT | CASSAPAFITEAFF | NA | TRBV11-2 | few | 14 | TRBJ1-1
TGTGCCAGCAGTTACTCGATTGGACAGGGGGGCAATCAGCCCCAGCATTTT | CASSYSIGQGGNQPQHF | TRBD1 | TRBV6-6 | NA | 17 | TRBJ1-5
TGTGCCAGCAGTTTACCCCGGGACAGGGGGCGAAAGGGTACTCAGCCCCAGCATTTT | CASSLPRDRGRKGTQPQHF | TRBD1 | TRBV28 | many | 19 | TRBJ1-5
TGTGCCAGCAGCTTAGGGCAGTTGGAGACTGAAGCTTTCTTT | CASSLGQLETEAFF | NA | TRBV7-4 | NA | 14 | TRBJ1-1
TGCGCCAGCAGCACCTCATTTAGCGGGGGCGACACCGGGGAGCTGTTTTTT | CASSTSFSGGDTGELFF | TRBD2 | TRBV5-1 | NA | 17 | TRBJ2-2
TGTGCCAGCAGTTTAAGAGGTCGGGGGCGTGAAGCTTTCTTT | CASSLRGRGREAFF | NA | TRBV27 | many | 14 | TRBJ1-1
TGTGCCAGCAGCGGCGACACGACCCAAGAGACCCAGTACTTC | CASSGDTTQETQYF | NA | TRBV5-4 | many | 14 | TRBJ2-5
TGTGCCAGCAGTTACTGGGGCGCCCCCACTGAAGCTTTCTTT | CASSYWGAPTEAFF | NA | TRBV6-5 | few | 14 | TRBJ1-1
TGTGCCAGCAGTGGTTCGGTACAGGGGAAAGGCAATGAGCAGTTCTTC | CASSGSVQGKGNEQFF | TRBD1 | TRBV2 | many | 16 | TRBJ2-1
TGTGCCAGCAGCCCACAGGGGCTCGATAATTCACCCCTCCACTTT | CASSPQGLDNSPLHF | TRBD1 | TRBV7-2 | many | 15 | TRBJ1-6
TGCAGTGCCCCGCCTGGGCCTCTAGAGACCCAGTACTTC | CSAPPGPLETQYF | NA | TRBV20-1 | NA | 13 | TRBJ2-5
TGTGCCACCACCGGAGCGGGACTCTACGAGCAGTACTTC | CATTGAGLYEQYF | TRBD2 | TRBV6-1 | many | 13 | TRBJ2-7
TGCGCCAGCAGCTCGACAGGGGCTGGAAATGAGCAGTTCTTC | CASSSTGAGNEQFF | TRBD1 | TRBV5-1 | few | 14 | TRBJ2-1
TGTGCTAGTGGTTTGGCCCCAACGACAGGGAGCTCCTACGAGCAGTACTTC | CASGLAPTTGSSYEQYF | TRBD1 | TRBV12-5 | few | 17 | TRBJ2-7
TGTGCCAGCAGCTTGCCGGGGACTCCAGGGTTGAACACTGAAGCTTTCTTT | CASSLPGTPGLNTEAFF | NA | TRBV5-4 | NA | 17 | TRBJ1-1
TGTGCCAGCAGCTTAGCAGGTCCCCTCTCGGGAGAGCAGTACTTC | CASSLAGPLSGEQYF | NA | TRBV7-2 | many | 15 | TRBJ2-7
TGCAGCGTAGGCGGGACAGGGGATTCCTACGAGCAGTACTTC | CSVGGTGDSYEQYF | TRBD1 | TRBV29-1 | many | 14 | TRBJ2-7
TGTGCCAGCACGGAGTACAATGAGCAGTTCTTC | CASTEYNEQFF | NA | TRBV2 | NA | 11 | TRBJ2-1
TGTGCCAGCAGTTGGAAGGGACAGGGGGTAGGTGAAAAACTGTTTTTT | CASSWKGQGVGEKLFF | TRBD1 | TRBV12-3/TRBV12-4 | many | 16 | TRBJ1-4
TGTGCCAGCAGCCTAACGGGACGGAGCTCCTACGAGCAGTACTTC | CASSLTGRSSYEQYF | NA | TRBV7-2 | NA | 15 | TRBJ2-7
TGCAGTGCTATAAATCGGGCCTTACCCTCACCCCTCCACTTT | CSAINRALPSPLHF | NA | TRBV20-1 | NA | 14 | TRBJ1-6
TGTGCCAGCAGTTTCCGAGGCCAAGAGACCCAGTACTTC | CASSFRGQETQYF | NA | TRBV12-3/TRBV12-4 | many | 13 | TRBJ2-5
TGCAGTGCTAGCCGACACAATAGCAATCAGCCCCAGCATTTT | CSASRHNSNQPQHF | NA | TRBV20-1 | few | 14 | TRBJ1-5
TGTGCCAGCAGCTTAACTAGCGTAAGAGAGACCCAGTACTTC | CASSLTSVRETQYF | TRBD2 | TRBV7-2 | many | 14 | TRBJ2-5